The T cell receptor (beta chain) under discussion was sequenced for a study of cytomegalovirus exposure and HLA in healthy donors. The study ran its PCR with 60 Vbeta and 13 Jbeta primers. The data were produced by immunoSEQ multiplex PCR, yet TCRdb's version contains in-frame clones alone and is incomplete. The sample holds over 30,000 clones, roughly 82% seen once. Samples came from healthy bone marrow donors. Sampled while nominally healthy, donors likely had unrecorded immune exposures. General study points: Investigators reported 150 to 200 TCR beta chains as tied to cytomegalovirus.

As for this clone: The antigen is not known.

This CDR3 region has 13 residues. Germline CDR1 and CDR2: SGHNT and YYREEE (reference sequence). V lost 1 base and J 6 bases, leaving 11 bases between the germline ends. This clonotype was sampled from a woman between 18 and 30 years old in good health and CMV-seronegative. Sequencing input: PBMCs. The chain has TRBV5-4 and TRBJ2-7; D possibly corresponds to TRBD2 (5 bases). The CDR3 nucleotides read TGTGCCAGCAGCTTGTCTAGCTCCGGCGAGCAGTACTTC. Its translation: CASSLSSSGEQYF.